The present T cell receptor (beta chain) was sequenced within a study of T cell responses to AZD1222 COVID-19 vaccine. Study conclusions and caveats: At study baseline, merely six AZD1222 recipients were seropositive.

Germline CDR1 MNHEY, CDR2 SVGAGI. Trimming cost V 8 bases and J 3 bases, with 8 bases left between them. The length of the CDR3 is 13 residues. The data were produced by immunoSEQ multiplex PCR, yet TCRdb's version contains in-frame clones alone and is incomplete. The sample has more than 95,000 clones, 75% to 90% seen once. A remark on this clone: Its antigen remains unidentified.

This chain links TRBV6-5 with TRBJ1-6; D is possibly TRBD1 (5 bases). Sequenced material: peripheral blood, taken 28 days after the second AZD1222 dose. The TCR sequence derives from an adult who received the AZD1222 COVID-19 vaccine. CDR3 in amino acids: CASGAFYNSPLHF. The CDR3 DNA reads as TGTGCCAGCGGGGCGTTCTATAATTCACCCCTCCACTTT.